What follows are 29 T cell receptor beta chains derived from one specimen sequenced in a study of CD8+ T cells in alopecia areata. It was cDNA, reverse transcribed from extracted RNA, that served as the sequencing template. Profiled with immunoSEQ multiplex PCR; TCRdb holds only in-frame clones, not every one. The sample consists of 95,000 to 100,000 clones, approximately 63% of them appearing once. Indicated treatment: oral pan-JAK inhibitor, 5-10 mg twice daily. The sequenced sample was CD8+ T cells sorted from blood, obtained between weeks 55 and 65, from a patient treated with tofacitinib. The receptors were sampled from a human donor with alopecia areata.

This clone was seen more than once but under ten times. V is TRBV30 and J is TRBJ1-5; no clear D gene. The V end was cut by 2 bases, the J end by 0 bases, with 8 bases between. The length of the CDR3 is 14 residues. In germline, CDR1 is GTSNPN, CDR2 SVGIG (reference sequence). CDR3 sequence reads: CAWSSSYSNQPQHF. The CDR3 DNA follows: TGTGCCTGGAGTTCGAGTTATAGCAATCAGCCCCAGCATTTT. The variable domain in full, completed from reference TRBV30 and TRBJ1-5, reads SQTIHQWPATLVQPVGSPLSLECTVEGTSNPNLYWYRQAAGRGLQLLFYSVGIGQISSEVPQNLSASRPQDRQFILSSKKLLLSDSGFYLCAWSSSYSNQPQHFGDGTRLSIL.

The rearrangement joins TRBV27 to TRBJ2-5; 7 bases are shared with TRBD1. The CDR3 runs 16 residues. V was clipped by 4 bases and J by 5 bases; unmatched bases: 13. Germline values: CDR1 MNHEY, CDR2 SMNVEV (reference sequence). CDR3 sequence: CASSSDRVRRGETQYF. The CDR3 region has the DNA TGTGCCAGCAGTTCTGACAGGGTTCGCCGAGGGGAGACCCAGTACTTC.

The chain recombines TRBV27 with TRBJ2-7; 12 bases map to TRBD2. Trimming removed 0 bases from V and 2 bases from J; junction bases left unmatched: 5. CDR1 MNHEY and CDR2 SMNVEV come from the germline V gene (reference sequence). This CDR3 comprises 17 residues. CDR3 amino acids: CASSLSPSSGGAYEQYF. The CDR3 coding sequence is TGTGCCAGCAGTTTATCTCCGTCTAGCGGGGGGGCCTACGAGCAGTACTTC.

CDR3 DNA sequence: TGTGCTAACCTCGTGGAGGAAGGCACTGAAGCTTTCTTT. Translated: CANLVEEGTEAFF. The chain links TRBV6-1 to TRBJ1-1; D uncertain. CDR3 length equals 13 residues. Looked up from germline, CDR1 is MNHNS and CDR2 is SASEGT.

In this sample, this clone turned up once. V gene TRBV7-9 combines with J gene TRBJ2-7; D is uncertain. This CDR3 has 14 residues. CDR1 is SEHNR, CDR2 FQNEAQ, per germline (reference sequence). With 5 bases removed from V and 5 bases from J, the gap between germline ends came to 16 bases. The CDR3 here is CASSPRTQENEQYF. In DNA, the CDR3 is TGTGCCAGCAGCCCACGGACCCAAGAGAACGAGCAGTACTTC.

The rearrangement links TRBV9 to TRBJ2-5, with D possibly being TRBD1 or TRBD2 (5 bases each). With 0 bases removed from V and 5 bases from J, the gap between germline ends came to 17 bases. This CDR3 comprises 16 residues. Germline V gives CDR1 SGDLS, CDR2 YYNGEE. The CDR3 coding sequence is TGTGCCAGCAGCGTAGCTGGCTCCGGGGCCCGGGAGACCCAGTACTTC. Encoded protein: CASSVAGSGARETQYF.

This chain's CDR3 is CASSVNSNTEAFF. DNA of the CDR3: TGTGCCAGCAGCGTAAACAGTAACACTGAAGCTTTCTTT. The chain is built from TRBV9 and TRBJ1-1; D is undetermined. This CDR3 spans 13 amino acids. Trimming took off 1 base at V and 2 bases at J, with 6 bases between the two ends. In germline, CDR1 is SGDLS, CDR2 YYNGEE. Complete variable domain (other parts from reference TRBV9 and TRBJ1-1): DSGVTQTPKHLITATGQRVTLRCSPRSGDLSVYWYQQSLDQGLQFLIQYYNGEERAKGNILERFSAQQFPDLHSELNLSSLELGDSALYFCASSVNSNTEAFFGQGTRLTVV.

Written as DNA, the CDR3 is TGTGCCAGCAGTGGACCGGGACTCACTGAAGCTTTCTTT. This translates into CASSGPGLTEAFF. The genes are TRBV25-1 and TRBJ1-1; TRBD1 might be the D (5 bases). Per germline, CDR1 MGHDK and CDR2 SYGVNS. This CDR3 is 13 amino acids long. Trimming took 4 bases from V and 4 from J, leaving 10 bases between them.

V gene TRBV30 combines with J gene TRBJ2-7; D remains unclear. The CDR3 is 12 residues long. Germline V gene lookup returns CDR1 GTSNPN and CDR2 SVGIG (reference sequence). The CDR3 bases are TGTGCTGAGCGAGTGGGCCCCTACGAGCAGTACTTC. Its protein product is CAERVGPYEQYF.

The CDR3 DNA reads as TGTGCCAACAAAAGGACTGTAAGCACAGATACGCAGTATTTT. Its protein is CANKRTVSTDTQYF. This rearrangement joins TRBV6-1 to TRBJ2-3, with a tentative D call TRBD2 (5 bases). The length of the CDR3 is 14 residues. Germline lookup yields CDR1 MNHNS and CDR2 SASEGT. V was cut by 10 bases and J by 0 bases, with 14 bases left in between.

The chain carries TRBV30 and TRBJ1-1; no reliable D call. CDR1 GTSNPN and CDR2 SVGIG come from the germline V gene (reference sequence). V was cut by 8 bases and J by 0 bases, with 10 bases left in between. This CDR3 is 12 amino acids long. The CDR3 spells CALNLMNTEAFF. CDR3 nucleotides: TGTGCCCTCAACCTCATGAACACTGAAGCTTTCTTT.

This sequence joins TRBV6-5 and TRBJ2-2, with a possible D match to TRBD1 (6 bases). CDR3 length: 11 residues. The germline V and J ends were trimmed by 5 bases and 9 bases, with 7 bases remaining between them. Germline loops: CDR1 MNHEY, CDR2 SVGAGI. CDR3 sequence reads: CASSGGRELFF. CDR3 DNA: TGTGCCAGCAGTGGGGGCCGGGAGCTGTTTTTT.

The chain carries TRBV9 and TRBJ1-3; D gene unclear. Deletions cut 3 bases from V and 3 bases from J, with 4 bases between. This CDR3 is 12 amino acids long. Germline V gene lookup returns CDR1 SGDLS and CDR2 YYNGEE. The CDR3 region is CASSDSGNTIYF. CDR3 DNA: TGTGCCAGCAGCGACAGTGGAAACACCATATATTTT.

The table lists this clone with a few counts. The V call is TRBV7-9, the J call TRBJ2-2, with D unclear. The CDR3 sequence is 15 residues long. The V end lost 1 base, the J end lost 1 base, and 7 bases lay between the germline ends. Germline assignment: CDR1 SEHNR and CDR2 FQNEAQ (reference sequence). The CDR3 coding sequence is TGTGCCAGCAGCTTAGTCATGGGGAACACCGGGGAGCTGTTTTTT. Translating it yields CASSLVMGNTGELFF.

This clone has more than one count but fewer than ten. This rearrangement joins TRBV4-1 to TRBJ1-2, with 7 bases matching TRBD1. Germline CDR1 MGHRA, CDR2 YSYEKL. CDR3 length equals 17 residues. Germline trimming cut 1 base from V and 0 bases from J; bases unmatched to any gene: 8. CDR3 nucleotide sequence: TGCGCCAGCAGCCAAGTTGGGCACAGGGGAGCTAACTATGGCTACACCTTC. It encodes CASSQVGHRGANYGYTF.

The chain uses TRBV5-5 and TRBJ1-2; 8 positions match TRBD1. The germline CDR1 and CDR2 sequences are SGHKS and YYEKEE (reference sequence). The CDR3 totals 17 residues. The V segment lost 4 bases and the J segment 4 bases; nucleotides outside the gene matches: 15. The CDR3 spells CASSQAPLDRVGYGYTF. CDR3 nucleotides: TGTGCCAGCAGCCAAGCCCCGCTGGACAGGGTTGGCTATGGCTACACCTTC.

The CDR3 sequence: CASSLLGTGRVEAFF. The DNA of the CDR3 is TGTGCCAGCAGCTTGCTAGGGACAGGGAGGGTAGAAGCTTTCTTT. V is TRBV5-4 and J is TRBJ1-1; 9 bases agree with TRBD1. The germline V gene has CDR1 SGHNT and CDR2 YYREEE (reference sequence). The junction had 9 bases not matched to a gene; V was cut back by 1 base and J by 8 bases. This CDR3 spans 15 amino acids.

The V gene is TRBV30, the J gene TRBJ1-2, with D unresolved. Germline V gives CDR1 GTSNPN, CDR2 SVGIG (reference sequence). V was cut by 3 bases and J by 4 bases, with 12 bases left in between. CDR3 length: 13 amino acids. The CDR3 protein is CAWSLGNGYGYTF. For the CDR3, the DNA is TGTGCCTGGAGCCTAGGGAATGGCTATGGCTACACCTTC.

V usage is TRBV6-1 and J usage is TRBJ1-2; D is perhaps TRBD1 (6 bases). Trimming took 7 bases from V and 8 from J, leaving 14 bases between them. CDR1 is MNHNS, CDR2 SASEGT, per germline. CDR3 length: 12 residues. The CDR3 nucleotides are TGTGCCAGCACCACGACAGGATTAGGCTACACCTTC. This gives the protein CASTTTGLGYTF.

The V gene is TRBV27, the J gene TRBJ2-3; TRBD2 aligns across 9 bases. The CDR3 extends over 17 amino acids. The J segment lost 0 bases and the V segment lost 10 bases, leaving 14 bases of the junction unmatched. Germline loops: CDR1 MNHEY, CDR2 SMNVEV (reference sequence). CDR3 DNA sequence: TGTGCCACCCTCCCAGCGGGGGGTTCGACTAGCACAGATACGCAGTATTTT. Its protein is CATLPAGGSTSTDTQYF.

The V and J genes are TRBV13 and TRBJ1-4; tentative D call: TRBD1 (5 bases). Germline assignment: CDR1 PRHDT and CDR2 FYEKMQ (reference sequence). V shed 5 bases and J shed 8 bases, with 12 bases lying between them. The CDR3 is 13 residues long. CDR3 bases: TGTGCCAGCAGCACCCGGACAAGCGAAAAACTGTTTTTT. Protein sequence: CASSTRTSEKLFF.

The rearrangement links TRBV7-9 to TRBJ2-5; a weak D match, TRBD1 (6 bases). The CDR3 sequence is 14 residues long. V lost 6 bases, J lost 4 bases, and 15 bases lay in between. Germline CDR1 reads SEHNR; CDR2 reads FQNEAQ (reference sequence). The CDR3 is CASRQDSSRETQYF. CDR3 DNA sequence: TGTGCCAGCAGACAGGACAGTTCCCGAGAGACCCAGTACTTC.

This clone was picked up a small number of times. The rearrangement joins TRBV5-6 to TRBJ1-2; D not resolved. This CDR3 contains 18 residues. The germline gives CDR1 SGHDT, CDR2 YYEEEE. Trimming cost V 4 bases and J 14 bases, with 36 bases left between them. CDR3 in DNA: TGTGCCAGCAGCCGACCCCGGACGGATCCTCTGCCAATCTCTTTTGGGACCTTC. Translating it yields CASSRPRTDPLPISFGTF.

The V gene is TRBV4-1, the J gene TRBJ2-7; a weak D match, TRBD1 (6 bases). CDR3 length equals 14 residues. Germline CDR1 reads MGHRA; CDR2 reads YSYEKL. V lost 2 bases to trimming and J lost 2 bases, with 10 bases between them. CDR3 region: CASSQRDITYEQYF. DNA for the CDR3: TGCGCCAGCAGCCAAAGGGACATAACCTACGAGCAGTACTTC.

The chain combines TRBV5-6 with TRBJ2-2; 8 bases match TRBD1. The CDR3 loop spans 15 amino acids. J gave up 4 bases and V 3 bases, and 5 bases lay outside the gene matches. CDR1 and CDR2 (germline): SGHDT, YYEEEE. The CDR3 DNA follows: TGTGCCAGCAGCTCCGGGACAGGAGTCACCGGGGAGCTGTTTTTT. This translates into CASSSGTGVTGELFF.

This chain uses TRBV27 with TRBJ1-2, with D unclear. Germline V gene sequence: CDR1 MNHEY, CDR2 SMNVEV (reference sequence). The CDR3 has 11 amino acids. Trimming stripped 5 bases from V and 6 bases from J, with 7 bases between. The CDR3 DNA reads TGTGCCAGCAGTCGGGGAAATGGCTACACCTTC. Its protein product is CASSRGNGYTF.

There are a few counts of this clone. This sequence joins TRBV9 and TRBJ2-5, with D perhaps given as TRBD1 or TRBD2 (6 bases each). Germline loops: CDR1 SGDLS, CDR2 YYNGEE. The ends were cut back, 2 bases at V and 1 base at J, with 15 bases in the middle. The CDR3 totals 16 residues. The CDR3 protein is CASSVYGGGLQETQYF. Here the CDR3 DNA reads TGTGCCAGCAGCGTGTACGGTGGGGGGCTCCAAGAGACCCAGTACTTC.

The chain carries TRBV5-6 and TRBJ2-7, with TRBD1 identical over 9 bases. Germline trimming cut 4 bases from V and 4 bases from J; bases unmatched to any gene: 6. The CDR3 contains 14 residues. Germline lookup yields CDR1 SGHDT and CDR2 YYEEEE. Here the CDR3 reads CASSPGTGSYEQYF. CDR3 nucleotides: TGTGCCAGCAGCCCCGGGACAGGGTCGTACGAGCAGTACTTC.

The rearrangement joins TRBV30 to TRBJ1-5; no reliable D call. This CDR3 is built from 14 residues. Germline CDR1 and CDR2: GTSNPN and SVGIG (reference sequence). Trimming removed 2 bases at V and 5 bases at J, with 13 bases between. The CDR3 reads CAWSWPRGDQPQHF. In DNA, the CDR3 is TGTGCCTGGAGTTGGCCCCGCGGGGATCAGCCCCAGCATTTT.